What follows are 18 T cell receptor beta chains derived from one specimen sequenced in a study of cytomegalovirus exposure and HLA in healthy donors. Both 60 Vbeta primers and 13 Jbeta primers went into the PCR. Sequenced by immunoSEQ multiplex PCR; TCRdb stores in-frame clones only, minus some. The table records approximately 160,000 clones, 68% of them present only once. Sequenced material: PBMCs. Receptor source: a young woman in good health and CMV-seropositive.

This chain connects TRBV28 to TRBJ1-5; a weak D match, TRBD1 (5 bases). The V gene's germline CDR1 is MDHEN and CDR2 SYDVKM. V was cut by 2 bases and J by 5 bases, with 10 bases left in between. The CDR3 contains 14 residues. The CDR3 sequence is CASSLSAGHQPQHF. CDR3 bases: TGTGCCAGCAGTTTAAGTGCAGGGCATCAGCCCCAGCATTTT.

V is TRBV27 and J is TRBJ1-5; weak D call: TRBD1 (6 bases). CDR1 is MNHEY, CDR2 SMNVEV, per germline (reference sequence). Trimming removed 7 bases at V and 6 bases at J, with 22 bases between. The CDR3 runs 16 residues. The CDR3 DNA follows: TGTGCCAGCAATCCCTCCTGGGACATGTTCGGTCAGCCCCAGCATTTT. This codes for CASNPSWDMFGQPQHF.

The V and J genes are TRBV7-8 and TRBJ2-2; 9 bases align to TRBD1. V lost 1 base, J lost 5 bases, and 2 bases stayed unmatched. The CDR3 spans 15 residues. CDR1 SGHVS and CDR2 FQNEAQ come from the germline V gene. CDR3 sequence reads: CASSLGQGGTGELFF. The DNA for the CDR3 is TGTGCCAGCAGCTTAGGACAGGGGGGGACCGGGGAGCTGTTTTTT.

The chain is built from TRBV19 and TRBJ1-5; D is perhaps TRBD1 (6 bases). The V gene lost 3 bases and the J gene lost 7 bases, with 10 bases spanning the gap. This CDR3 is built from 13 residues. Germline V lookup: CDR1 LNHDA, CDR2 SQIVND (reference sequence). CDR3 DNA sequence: TGTGCCAGTAGTATTTCGGGGGGCCAGCCCCAGCATTTT. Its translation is CASSISGGQPQHF.

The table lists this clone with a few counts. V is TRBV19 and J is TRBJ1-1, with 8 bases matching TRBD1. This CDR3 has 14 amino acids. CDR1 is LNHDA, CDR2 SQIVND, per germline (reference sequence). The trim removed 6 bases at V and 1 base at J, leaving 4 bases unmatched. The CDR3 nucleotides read TGTGCCAGTAGCGACAGGGGTCCGAACACTGAAGCTTTCTTT. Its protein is CASSDRGPNTEAFF.

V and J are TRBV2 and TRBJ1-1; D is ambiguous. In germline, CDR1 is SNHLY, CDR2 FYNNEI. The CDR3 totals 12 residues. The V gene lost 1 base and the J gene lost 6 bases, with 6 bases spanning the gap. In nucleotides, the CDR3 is TGTGCCAGCAGTGAAGTAATTGCTGAAGCTTTCTTT. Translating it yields CASSEVIAEAFF.

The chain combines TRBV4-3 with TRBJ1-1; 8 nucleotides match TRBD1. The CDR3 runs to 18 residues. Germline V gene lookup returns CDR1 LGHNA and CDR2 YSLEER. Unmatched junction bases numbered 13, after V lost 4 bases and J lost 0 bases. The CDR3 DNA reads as TGCGCCAGCAGCCTAAGCAGGGGGCCGGGGATCATGAACACTGAAGCTTTCTTT. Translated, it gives CASSLSRGPGIMNTEAFF.

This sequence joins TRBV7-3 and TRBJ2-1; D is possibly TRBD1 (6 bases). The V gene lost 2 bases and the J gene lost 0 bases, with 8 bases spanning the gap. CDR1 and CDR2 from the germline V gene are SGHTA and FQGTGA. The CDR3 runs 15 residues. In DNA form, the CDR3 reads TGTGCCAGCAGCTTAGGGGGCCACTCCTACAATGAGCAGTTCTTC. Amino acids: CASSLGGHSYNEQFF.

In DNA form, the CDR3 reads TGTGCCTGGAGCGGTCACGGGGTGCTTAGCACAGATACGCAGTATTTT. Protein: CAWSGHGVLSTDTQYF. This chain uses TRBV30 with TRBJ2-3; TRBD2 might be the D (5 bases). The germline V gene encodes CDR1 GTSNPN and CDR2 SVGIG (reference sequence). Trimming left V 3 bases short and J 0 bases short, with 16 bases between. CDR3 length equals 16 residues.

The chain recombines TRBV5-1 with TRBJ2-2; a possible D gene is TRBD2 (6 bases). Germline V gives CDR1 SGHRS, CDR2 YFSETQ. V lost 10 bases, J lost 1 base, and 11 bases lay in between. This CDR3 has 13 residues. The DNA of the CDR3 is TGCGCCGCTCACGGGGGGAACACCGGGGAGCTGTTTTTT. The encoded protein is CAAHGGNTGELFF. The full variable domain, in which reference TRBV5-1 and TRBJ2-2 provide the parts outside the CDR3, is KAGVTQTPRYLIKTRGQQVTLSCSPISGHRSVSWYQQTPGQGLQFLFEYFSETQRNKGNFPGRFSGRQFSNSRSEMNVSTLELGDSALYLCAAHGGNTGELFFGEGSRLTVL.

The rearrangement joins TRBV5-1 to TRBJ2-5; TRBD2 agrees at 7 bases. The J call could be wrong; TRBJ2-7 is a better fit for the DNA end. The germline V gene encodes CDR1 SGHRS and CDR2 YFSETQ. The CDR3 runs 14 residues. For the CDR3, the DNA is TGCGCCAGCAGCTCCCTAGCGGCCTCCTACGAGCAGTACTTC. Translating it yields CASSSLAASYEQYF.

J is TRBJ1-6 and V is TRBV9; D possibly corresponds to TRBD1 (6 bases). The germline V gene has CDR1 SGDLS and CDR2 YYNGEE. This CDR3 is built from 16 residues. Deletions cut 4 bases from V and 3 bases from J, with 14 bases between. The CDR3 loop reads CASSPRGGGYNSPLHF. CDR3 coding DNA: TGTGCCAGCAGCCCCCGAGGGGGTGGCTATAATTCACCCCTCCACTTT.

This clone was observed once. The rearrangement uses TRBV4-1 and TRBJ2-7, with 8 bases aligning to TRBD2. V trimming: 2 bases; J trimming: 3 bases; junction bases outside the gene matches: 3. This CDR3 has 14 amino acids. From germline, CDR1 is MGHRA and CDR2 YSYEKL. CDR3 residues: CASSQPGLDYEQYF. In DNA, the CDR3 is TGCGCCAGCAGCCAACCGGGACTAGACTACGAGCAGTACTTC.

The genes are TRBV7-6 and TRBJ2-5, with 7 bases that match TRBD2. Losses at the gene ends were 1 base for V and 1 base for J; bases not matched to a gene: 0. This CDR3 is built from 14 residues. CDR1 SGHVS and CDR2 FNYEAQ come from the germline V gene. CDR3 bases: TGTGCCAGCAGCTTAGGGGGGGGCCAAGAGACCCAGTACTTC. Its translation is CASSLGGGQETQYF.

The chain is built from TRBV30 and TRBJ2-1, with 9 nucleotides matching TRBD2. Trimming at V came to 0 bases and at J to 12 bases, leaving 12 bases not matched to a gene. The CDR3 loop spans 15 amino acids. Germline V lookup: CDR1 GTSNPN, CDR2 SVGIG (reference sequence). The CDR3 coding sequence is TGTGCCTGGAGTGTACGTAGCGGGGGTGCATCGGGGCAGTTCTTC. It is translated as CAWSVRSGGASGQFF.

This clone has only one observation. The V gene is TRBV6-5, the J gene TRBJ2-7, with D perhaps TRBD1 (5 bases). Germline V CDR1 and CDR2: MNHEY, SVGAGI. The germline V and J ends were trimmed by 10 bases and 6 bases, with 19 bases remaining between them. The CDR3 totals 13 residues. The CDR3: CATRFGRAVEQYF. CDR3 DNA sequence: TGTGCCACCCGTTTCGGCAGGGCGGTCGAGCAGTACTTC.

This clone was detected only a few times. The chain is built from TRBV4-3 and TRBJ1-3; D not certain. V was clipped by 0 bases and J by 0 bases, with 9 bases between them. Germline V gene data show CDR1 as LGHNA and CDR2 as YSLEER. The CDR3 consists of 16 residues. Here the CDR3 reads CASSQDRAGSGNTIYF. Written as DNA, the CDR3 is TGCGCCAGCAGCCAAGATCGAGCGGGCTCTGGAAACACCATATATTTT.

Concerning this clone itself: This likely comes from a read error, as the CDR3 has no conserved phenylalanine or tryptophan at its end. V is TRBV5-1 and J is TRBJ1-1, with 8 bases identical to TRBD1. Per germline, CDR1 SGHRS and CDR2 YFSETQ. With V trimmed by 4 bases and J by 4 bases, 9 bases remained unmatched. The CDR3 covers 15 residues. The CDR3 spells CASSTGQGRVTEAFL. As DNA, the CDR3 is TGCGCCAGCAGCACAGGACAGGGAAGGGTCACTGAAGCTTTCCTT.